The entry below describes one T cell receptor (beta chain). No antigen is known for it. The sample belongs to a study of Ad26.COV2.S vaccination and SARS-CoV-2 variants. About the study: Each vaccinee took Ad26.COV2.S intramuscularly, once or twice 56 days apart.

Study-wide results and caveats: Whether participants received vaccine or placebo, their non-spike TCR breadth was similar. Individuals receiving vaccine had higher spike-specific TCR breadth than placebo recipients did.

Germline V lookup: CDR1 SNHLY, CDR2 FYNNEI. The CDR3 runs 14 residues. Trimming removed 7 bases from V and 7 bases from J, with 19 bases in between. As for treatment: 15 to 20 received Ad26.COV2.S at low or high dose, single or two shots; about 5 received placebo; per-sample allocation not given. The samples were gathered on day 63 after the first injection of vaccine or placebo. The data were produced by immunoSEQ multiplex PCR, yet TCRdb's version contains in-frame clones alone and is incomplete. The sample yields about 350,000 clones, around 88% seen once. The sample was peripheral blood, taken in a trial of Ad26.COV2.S vaccine versus placebo. V is TRBV2 and J is TRBJ1-2, with a weak D call TRBD1 (5 bases). This clonotype was obtained from a person between 18 and 59 years old who received the Ad26.COV2.S COVID-19 vaccine or a placebo. The CDR3 protein is CASMSTAAGGGYTF. The CDR3 DNA follows: TGTGCCAGCATGTCGACGGCCGCGGGGGGTGGCTACACCTTC.